The 26 T cell receptor beta chains reported below all come from one sample, sequenced in a study of OX40 agonist ivuxolimab in advanced cancers. Data came from immunoSEQ multiplex PCR; TCRdb stores just in-frame clones and leaves some out. Here the sample spans around 80,000 clones, about 87% being singletons. Material: CD4+ or CD8+ T cells sorted from blood, obtained in a trial of the OX40 agonist ivuxolimab. These receptors were taken from an adult with an advanced solid tumor such as melanoma, head and neck, liver or kidney cancer.

The V gene is TRBV11-2, the J gene TRBJ2-1; D is unresolved. CDR3 size: 11 residues. CDR1 is SGHAT and CDR2 is FQNNGV in the germline V gene. V was clipped by 1 base and J by 10 bases, with 5 bases between them. CDR3 sequence (DNA): TGTGCCAGCAGCTTAGGGGTAGAGCAGTTCTTC. Its translation is CASSLGVEQFF.

The rearrangement joins TRBV6-1 to TRBJ1-4; 10 bases line up with TRBD1. Germline CDR1 reads MNHNS; CDR2 reads SASEGT. CDR3 size: 14 residues. The J segment lost 7 bases and the V segment lost 7 bases, leaving 6 bases of the junction unmatched. The CDR3 DNA sequence: TGTGCCAGCATGGACAGGGGGGTTGCTGAAAAACTGTTTTTT. Translated: CASMDRGVAEKLFF.

The rearrangement joins TRBV7-2 to TRBJ1-1; D possibly corresponds to TRBD1 (5 bases). The CDR3 runs 15 residues. Germline-derived CDR1 and CDR2 are SGHTA and FQGNSA. The V gene lost 5 bases and the J gene lost 4 bases, with 17 bases spanning the gap. CDR3 nucleotides: TGTGCCAGCAGCCGATCGACAGTCCTCCCCACTGAAGCTTTCTTT. As protein: CASSRSTVLPTEAFF.

The chain carries TRBV5-1 and TRBJ1-1; no firm D call. The germline gives CDR1 SGHRS, CDR2 YFSETQ. V lost 0 bases and J 8 bases, leaving 20 bases between the germline ends. The CDR3 has 16 residues. CDR3 residues: CASSLEIGPLLGEAFF. The CDR3 DNA follows: TGCGCCAGCAGCTTGGAAATCGGTCCCCTGCTGGGGGAAGCTTTCTTT.

The CDR3 sequence: CAGPPGQLPEQYF. The DNA for the CDR3 is TGTGCCGGACCTCCGGGACAACTACCAGAGCAGTACTTC. This chain joins TRBV6-5 and TRBJ2-7, with TRBD1 as a possible D gene (6 bases). Germline V gives CDR1 MNHEY, CDR2 SVGAGI. This CDR3 comprises 13 residues. The V end was cut by 11 bases, the J end by 7 bases, with 21 bases between.

The chain joins TRBV15 to TRBJ2-1; 12 bases map to TRBD2. V dropped 5 bases and J dropped 3; count of bases not matched to a gene: 2. The germline CDR1 and CDR2 sequences are LNHNV and YYDKDF (reference sequence). The CDR3 is made up of 15 amino acids. The DNA of the CDR3 is TGTGCCACCAGCCGGACTAGCGGGGACTACAATGAGCAGTTCTTC. Protein product: CATSRTSGDYNEQFF.

This rearrangement joins TRBV11-1 to TRBJ2-2; D not resolved. CDR3 size: 15 residues. V lost 4 bases and J 3 bases, leaving 12 bases between the germline ends. The germline CDR1 and CDR2 sequences are SGHAT and FQDESV (reference sequence). In nucleotides, the CDR3 is TGTGCCAGCAGCTCTGGGCGGAGTTACACCGGGGAGCTGTTTTTT. Its protein is CASSSGRSYTGELFF.

The rearrangement links TRBV2 to TRBJ1-2; unclear D gene. Trimming took 3 bases from V and 8 from J, leaving 10 bases between them. The CDR3 length is 12 residues. CDR1 and CDR2 from the germline V gene are SNHLY and FYNNEI. The CDR3 nucleotides are TGTGCCAGCAGTGAGTCCGGGCTCGGCTACACCTTC. Amino acid sequence: CASSESGLGYTF.

The chain employs TRBV7-8 and TRBJ1-1; D gene uncertain. Trimming removed 3 bases from V and 8 bases from J, with 10 bases in between. The CDR3 consists of 12 residues. Germline assignment: CDR1 SGHVS and CDR2 FQNEAQ. CDR3 protein: CASSLASTEAFF. As DNA, the CDR3 is TGTGCCAGCAGCTTGGCGAGCACCGAAGCTTTCTTT.

The genes are TRBV7-9 and TRBJ2-7; perhaps D is TRBD1 or TRBD2 (6 bases each). CDR3 length: 17 residues. Between the trimmed V and J ends, which lost 6 bases and 2 bases, there was a span of 23 bases. Germline V gene sequence: CDR1 SEHNR, CDR2 FQNEAQ (reference sequence). The CDR3 nucleotides read TGTGCCAGCAGTTCCGACAGGAGGGCTGGTGGGGCCTACGAGCAGTACGTC. This codes for CASSSDRRAGGAYEQYV.

CDR3 loop: CASSHTGDETQYF. The CDR3 DNA sequence: TGCGCCAGCAGCCATACAGGGGACGAGACCCAGTACTTC. The chain combines TRBV4-3 with TRBJ2-5; TRBD1 agrees at 7 bases. J was trimmed by 5 bases and V by 3 bases; bases with no gene match: 3. CDR1 and CDR2 from the germline V gene are LGHNA and YSLEER. The CDR3 runs to 13 residues.

The chain carries TRBV7-9 and TRBJ1-1; TRBD1 agrees at 7 bases. Germline V gene data show CDR1 as SEHNR and CDR2 as FQNEAQ (reference sequence). There are 15 residues in the CDR3. V dropped 5 bases and J dropped 5; count of bases not matched to a gene: 11. Written as DNA, the CDR3 is TGTGCCAGCAGCCTTAGGACAGGCGGGAGGACTGAAGCTTTCTTT. This codes for CASSLRTGGRTEAFF.

The chain carries TRBV5-1 and TRBJ2-2; D tentatively reads TRBD1 or TRBD2 (5 bases each). The length of the CDR3 is 13 residues. CDR1 and CDR2 from the germline V gene are SGHRS and YFSETQ. V was pared by 4 bases and J by 2 bases, with 6 bases between. CDR3 bases: TGCGCCAGCAGCGGGGGTAACACCGGGGAGCTGTTTTTT. Translation gives CASSGGNTGELFF. The variable domain in full, completed from reference TRBV5-1 and TRBJ2-2, reads KAGVTQTPRYLIKTRGQQVTLSCSPISGHRSVSWYQQTPGQGLQFLFEYFSETQRNKGNFPGRFSGRQFSNSRSEMNVSTLELGDSALYLCASSGGNTGELFFGEGSRLTVL.

This clone is a singleton in its sample. The chain recombines TRBV28 with TRBJ1-4, with 8 bases that match TRBD1. Germline lookup yields CDR1 MDHEN and CDR2 SYDVKM. The V and J ends lost 0 bases and 3 bases, in that order; junction bases with no gene match: 3. This CDR3 contains 16 residues. CDR3 sequence reads: CASSLWVTGANEKLFF. The CDR3 nucleotides read TGTGCCAGCAGTTTATGGGTGACAGGGGCTAATGAAAAACTGTTTTTT.

The genes are TRBV5-5 and TRBJ1-1; weak D call: TRBD1 (5 bases). Germline CDR1 SGHKS, CDR2 YYEKEE (reference sequence). V shed 4 bases and J shed 1 base, with 14 bases lying between them. CDR3 length equals 15 residues. This chain's CDR3 is CASSPTTTENTEAFF. The CDR3 DNA is TGTGCCAGCAGCCCAACTACGACAGAGAACACTGAAGCTTTCTTT.

This chain uses TRBV5-8 with TRBJ1-3; D unclear. The V end was cut by 4 bases, the J end by 6 bases, with 11 bases between. Per the germline V gene, CDR1 is SGHTS and CDR2 is YDEGEE. This CDR3 spans 13 amino acids. The CDR3 loop reads CASSRTRANTIYF. As DNA, the CDR3 is TGTGCCAGCAGCCGCACCCGAGCAAACACCATATATTTT.

The V gene is TRBV6-1, the J gene TRBJ1-6; TRBD1 aligns across 8 bases. With 2 bases clipped from V and 9 bases from J, the junction kept 24 bases outside the gene matches. The CDR3 length is 21 residues. The germline gives CDR1 MNHNS, CDR2 SASEGT. The CDR3 sequence: CASSERQLIGTGRRVGSPLHF. CDR3 nucleotides: TGTGCCAGCAGTGAACGCCAATTAATCGGGACAGGTCGGAGGGTGGGTTCACCCCTCCACTTT.

The chain combines TRBV5-6 with TRBJ1-3, with D uncertain. Germline V gene data show CDR1 as SGHDT and CDR2 as YYEEEE. Trimming removed 2 bases from V and 8 bases from J, with 5 bases in between. CDR3 size: 11 residues. The CDR3 spells CASSFADTIYF. As DNA, the CDR3 is TGTGCCAGCAGCTTCGCAGACACCATATATTTT.

The DNA for the CDR3 is TGTGCCAGCAGTGAATACGGAAGGGGGAATTCACCCCTCCACTTT. It specifies CASSEYGRGNSPLHF. This rearrangement joins TRBV2 to TRBJ1-6; D possibly corresponds to TRBD1 (6 bases). Per the germline V gene, CDR1 is SNHLY and CDR2 is FYNNEI. V was trimmed by 2 bases and J by 7 bases, leaving 12 bases between them. The CDR3 runs 15 residues.

The J gene is TRBJ1-1, the V gene TRBV7-2; TRBD1 agrees at 7 bases. The CDR3 runs 13 residues. The V and J ends lost 9 bases and 5 bases, in that order; junction bases with no gene match: 9. Germline V gives CDR1 SGHTA, CDR2 FQGNSA. DNA for the CDR3: TGTGCCAGTGCAGGGGGAATCCGGACTGAAGCTTTCTTT. This translates into CASAGGIRTEAFF.

The J gene is TRBJ1-5, the V gene TRBV28; unclear D gene. Per germline, CDR1 MDHEN and CDR2 SYDVKM. The germline V and J ends were trimmed by 6 bases and 2 bases, with 11 bases remaining between them. This CDR3 has 14 residues. The CDR3 coding sequence is TGTGCCAGCAGATCTCAGGCGGGCAATCAGCCCCAGCATTTT. It specifies CASRSQAGNQPQHF.

The V call is TRBV30, the J call TRBJ1-2; D might be TRBD1 (6 bases). In germline, CDR1 is GTSNPN, CDR2 SVGIG (reference sequence). Trimming shortened V by 3 bases and J by 4 bases, and 15 bases separated the two germline ends. The length of the CDR3 is 14 residues. CDR3 bases: TGTGCCTGGAGCGCCCAGACAGGCCCCTATGGCTACACCTTC. Amino acid sequence: CAWSAQTGPYGYTF.

The gene calls are TRBV7-2 and TRBJ2-2; no reliable D call. V was shortened by 7 bases and J by 0 bases, with 9 bases between the two germline ends. Per the germline V gene, CDR1 is SGHTA and CDR2 is FQGNSA. The CDR3 has 14 residues. CDR3 in DNA: TGTGCCAGCAAAGGCAGATCGAACACCGGGGAGCTGTTTTTT. It yields the protein CASKGRSNTGELFF.

This clone was counted a few times. The rearrangement links TRBV29-1 to TRBJ1-2, with 8 bases matching TRBD1. CDR3 length equals 17 residues. The germline CDR1 and CDR2 sequences are SQVTM and ANQGSEA. Losses at the gene ends were 0 bases for V and 3 bases for J; bases not matched to a gene: 12. The CDR3 coding sequence is TGCAGCGTTGAAGATAGGGGACAGGAGTTCTTTGACTATGGCTACACCTTC. Protein: CSVEDRGQEFFDYGYTF.

This chain links TRBV5-5 with TRBJ2-7, with 9 bases fitting TRBD1. CDR1 is SGHKS, CDR2 YYEKEE, per germline (reference sequence). The CDR3 has 14 amino acids. V shed 3 bases and J 7 bases; nucleotides not matched to a gene: 8. As DNA, the CDR3 is TGTGCCAGCAGCTCCGGACAGGGGCGGAGGGAGCAGTACGTC. Residues: CASSSGQGRREQYV.

The rearrangement uses TRBV7-7 and TRBJ2-5, with D perhaps matching TRBD1 (6 bases). Deletions cut 4 bases from V and 5 bases from J, with 11 bases between. This CDR3 is built from 13 residues. The germline CDR1 and CDR2 sequences are SSHAT and FNYEAQ (reference sequence). The CDR3 region is CASSSTGMETQYF. As DNA, the CDR3 is TGTGCCAGCAGCTCAACAGGGATGGAGACCCAGTACTTC.